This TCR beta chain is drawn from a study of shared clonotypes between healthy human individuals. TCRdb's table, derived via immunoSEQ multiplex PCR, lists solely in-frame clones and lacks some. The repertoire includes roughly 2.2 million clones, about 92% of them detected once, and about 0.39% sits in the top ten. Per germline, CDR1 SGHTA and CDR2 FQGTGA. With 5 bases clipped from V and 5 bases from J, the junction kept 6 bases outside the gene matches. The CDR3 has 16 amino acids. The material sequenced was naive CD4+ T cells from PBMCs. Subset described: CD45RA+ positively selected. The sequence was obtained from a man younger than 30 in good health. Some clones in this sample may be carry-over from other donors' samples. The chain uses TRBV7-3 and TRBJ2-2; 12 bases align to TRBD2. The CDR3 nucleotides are TGTGCCAGCAGCCGCGGACTAGCGGGAAGTACCGGGGAGCTGTTTTTT. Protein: CASSRGLAGSTGELFF.